The present T cell receptor (beta chain) was sequenced within a study of cytomegalovirus exposure and HLA in healthy donors. Study-wide background: The same platform was used for the 110 or so validation repertoires and the roughly 680 first-cohort repertoires, a later analysis reported.

TCRdb's copy holds only in-frame clones and misses some; the assay was immunoSEQ multiplex PCR. The sample yields 130,000 to 150,000 clones, approximately 89% seen once. This CDR3 region has 13 residues. Per germline, CDR1 LGHNA and CDR2 YSLEER. V was cut by 4 bases and J by 4 bases, with 8 bases left in between. Sequenced: PBMCs. The chain recombines TRBV4-3 with TRBJ2-1; D is possibly TRBD1 (5 bases). The clonotype was recovered from a woman aged 18-35 years in good health and CMV-seropositive. CDR3 residues: CASSRGQYNEQFF. CDR3 nucleotides: TGCGCCAGCAGCCGAGGACAATACAATGAGCAGTTCTTC.